This T cell receptor (beta chain) was identified in a study of blood T cell repertoires in COVID-19. At the level of the study: Material from acute and convalescent COVID-19 was sourced from the United States, Italy and Spain.

The CDR3 has 14 residues. With V trimmed by 4 bases and J by 5 bases, 8 bases remained unmatched. The germline V gene encodes CDR1 SGHTS and CDR2 YDEGEE. Some clones are missing from TCRdb's copy, which holds only in-frame ones; the method was immunoSEQ multiplex PCR. The table has roughly 180,000 clones, around four fifths seen once. V gene TRBV5-8 combines with J gene TRBJ2-5; 7 bases align to TRBD1. This TCR was sampled from a woman aged 25 to 45 with acute or convalescent COVID-19. The sequenced material came from peripheral blood. CDR3 coding DNA: TGTGCCAGCAGCCCGTACAGGGGAACGGAGACCCAGTACTTC. It encodes CASSPYRGTETQYF.